The next 25 T cell receptor beta chains were all read from a single sample in a study of regulatory T cells in long-lasting Graves disease. Regarding time point: newly diagnosed GD, antithyroid drugs for less than 3 months. Preparation of the TCR library used RNA extracted from PBMCs. Arm-PCR of CDR3 regions and iRepertoire HTBI primers were the basis on which TCR beta libraries were built. TCRdb processed the multiplex PCR reads anew with MiXCR; each CDR3 protein has one entry. Of about 520,000 distinct CDR3 sequences listed, more than 10% are singletons. These data were also reused for a study on T cells in Graves' hyperthyroidism and ophthalmopathy.

The material sequenced was peripheral blood mononuclear cells (PBMCs), taken at new diagnosis, from a patient treated with antithyroid drugs. The receptors derive from a woman aged 25 to 39 with Graves disease.

This clonotype came up a few times. J is TRBJ2-2 and V is TRBV28; tentatively, D is TRBD1 (6 bases). CDR3 size: 14 residues. The germline V gene has CDR1 MDHEN and CDR2 SYDVKM. The V gene lost 8 bases and the J gene lost 4 bases, with 14 bases spanning the gap. The CDR3: CASLSQGRTGELFF. The CDR3 DNA reads as TGTGCCAGCCTTAGTCAGGGGCGCACCGGGGAGCTGTTTTTT.

The chain uses TRBV6-5 and TRBJ2-7, with D perhaps TRBD2 (5 bases). CDR3 size: 14 residues. The V gene's germline CDR1 is MNHEY and CDR2 SVGAGI. Trimming took 2 bases from V and 3 from J, leaving 11 bases between them. The CDR3 spells CASSYKGELYEQYF. DNA of the CDR3: TGTGCCAGCAGTTACAAGGGAGAACTCTACGAGCAGTACTTC.

This clonotype was seen only a few times. This sequence joins TRBV4-1 and TRBJ2-1; a weak D match, TRBD2 (6 bases). The CDR3 spans 16 residues. V lost 4 bases to trimming and J lost 1 base, with 14 bases between them. CDR1 MGHRA and CDR2 YSYEKL come from the germline V gene. The CDR3 DNA follows: TGCGCCAGCAGCCTCGCCTTAGCGGAATCCTACAATGAGCAGTTCTTC. This encodes CASSLALAESYNEQFF.

This clonotype was recorded many times. The chain is built from TRBV2 and TRBJ2-2, with D hard to call. V shed 7 bases and J shed 2 bases, with 11 bases lying between them. The CDR3 has 14 residues. Germline V CDR1 and CDR2: SNHLY, FYNNEI. In DNA, the CDR3 is TGTGCCAGCACTGGTGGCCCTAACACCGGGGAGCTGTTTTTT. Amino acid sequence: CASTGGPNTGELFF.

This clonotype showed up many times. The chain carries TRBV11-3 and TRBJ1-1; TRBD1 is a possible D gene (6 bases). The CDR3 sequence is 15 residues long. Trimming removed 2 bases from V and 1 base from J, with 11 bases in between. Germline values: CDR1 SGHNT, CDR2 YENEEA. The CDR3 spells CASSLSRGRNTEAFF. As DNA, the CDR3 is TGTGCCAGCAGCTTAAGTAGGGGGAGGAACACTGAAGCTTTCTTT.

V usage is TRBV5-5 and J usage is TRBJ2-7, with D maybe TRBD1 (6 bases). Trimming shortened V by 5 bases and J by 1 base, and 19 bases separated the two germline ends. The germline CDR1 and CDR2 sequences are SGHKS and YYEKEE (reference sequence). The CDR3 consists of 16 residues. CDR3 sequence (DNA): TGTGCCAGCAGTCTGGGTCCCAGGGGATTTTCCTACGAGCAGTACTTC. It encodes CASSLGPRGFSYEQYF.

This clonotype appeared many times. The gene calls are TRBV20-1 and TRBJ2-1; no clear D gene. CDR1 and CDR2 (germline): DFQATT, SNEGSKA (reference sequence). The V gene lost 5 bases and the J gene lost 5 bases, with 13 bases spanning the gap. The length of the CDR3 is 13 residues. The CDR3 spells CSAEGMRNNEQFF. CDR3 nucleotide sequence: TGCAGTGCTGAAGGGATGAGGAACAATGAGCAGTTCTTC.

This clonotype has a count of ten or more. The chain recombines TRBV19 with TRBJ2-1; 9 bases map to TRBD2. The CDR3 totals 15 residues. V trimming: 5 bases; J trimming: 3 bases; junction bases outside the gene matches: 5. The germline V gene has CDR1 LNHDA and CDR2 SQIVND (reference sequence). CDR3 in DNA: TGTGCCAGTAGTGGAGGACTAGCGATCTACAATGAGCAGTTCTTC. As protein: CASSGGLAIYNEQFF.

In its sample, this clonotype was seen many times. The chain links TRBV6-1 to TRBJ2-3; D remains unclear. Germline V CDR1 and CDR2: MNHNS, SASEGT. The V end was cut by 6 bases, the J end by 2 bases, with 12 bases between. The length of the CDR3 is 14 residues. The CDR3 region has the DNA TGTGCCAGCAGCCGGACGTCTGCCACAGATACGCAGTATTTT. Protein product: CASSRTSATDTQYF.

The rearrangement links TRBV19 to TRBJ2-1; 8 bases line up with TRBD2. The CDR3 loop spans 16 amino acids. After removal of 0 bases from V and 2 bases from J, the junction contained 3 bases not matched to a gene. Germline CDR1 reads LNHDA; CDR2 reads SQIVND (reference sequence). CDR3 in DNA: TGTGCCAGTAGTATAGATAGCGGGGCCCCCTACAATGAGCAGTTCTTC. This sequence encodes CASSIDSGAPYNEQFF.

This clonotype was detected a few times. The rearrangement uses TRBV27 and TRBJ1-5; perhaps TRBD1 as D (6 bases). CDR3 length: 14 residues. Germline assignment: CDR1 MNHEY and CDR2 SMNVEV (reference sequence). V gave up 2 bases and J gave up 7 bases, with 12 bases separating them. CDR3 loop: CASSLTRGFQPQHF. The CDR3 bases are TGTGCCAGCAGTTTAACCAGGGGTTTCCAGCCCCAGCATTTT.

This clonotype was detected ten times or more. This rearrangement joins TRBV12-3 or TRBV12-4 to TRBJ1-6; no clear D gene. The V end was cut by 6 bases, the J end by 8 bases, with 14 bases between. This CDR3 is 14 amino acids long. CDR3 nucleotides: TGTGCCAGCAGCGCCTACACGGAGGATTCACCCCTCCACTTT. It codes for CASSAYTEDSPLHF.

This clonotype was counted ten times or more. This chain joins TRBV24-1 and TRBJ2-2; TRBD1 agrees at 7 bases. The CDR3 sequence is 15 residues long. Germline CDR1 and CDR2: KGHDR and SFDVKD. Germline trimming cut 9 bases from V and 4 bases from J; bases unmatched to any gene: 10. This CDR3 reads CATGRTGTSTGELFF. The CDR3 coding sequence is TGTGCCACCGGAAGGACAGGTACGAGCACCGGGGAGCTGTTTTTT.

This clonotype was picked up many times. The chain couples TRBV9 to TRBJ1-2; 9 nucleotides align to TRBD1. Germline CDR1 SGDLS, CDR2 YYNGEE. V lost 5 bases to trimming and J lost 8 bases; unmatched junction nucleotides: 7. The CDR3 loop spans 13 amino acids. The CDR3 region has the DNA TGTGCCAGCAGTGGGGACAGGGTCGGCGGCTACACCTTC. Protein sequence: CASSGDRVGGYTF.

This clonotype was detected ten times or more. V is TRBV19 and J is TRBJ2-1, with a tentative D call TRBD2 (6 bases). The CDR3 is 14 residues long. CDR1 and CDR2 (germline): LNHDA, SQIVND (reference sequence). Trimming took off 2 bases at V and 4 bases at J, with 9 bases between the two ends. CDR3 sequence reads: CASSISGTYNEQFF. The CDR3 coding sequence is TGTGCCAGTAGTATATCCGGGACTTACAATGAGCAGTTCTTC.

Many counts were recorded for this clonotype. This sequence joins TRBV12-3 or TRBV12-4 and TRBJ2-1, with a tentative D call TRBD2 (6 bases). This CDR3 is 14 amino acids long. The V end was cut by 6 bases, the J end by 5 bases, with 14 bases between. CDR3 in amino acids: CASSRGDPNNEQFF. The CDR3 DNA follows: TGTGCCAGCAGCCGCGGGGACCCCAACAATGAGCAGTTCTTC.

About this clonotype itself: A much larger clone lies a single base off, so this may be a read error. The chain carries TRBV30 and TRBJ1-5, with 11 bases fitting TRBD1. The ends lost 1 base at V and 5 bases at J; junction bases unmatched: 1. CDR1 is GTSNPN and CDR2 is SVGIG in the germline V gene (reference sequence). This CDR3 is built from 14 residues. In DNA form, the CDR3 reads TGTGCCTGGAGTGGGACAGGGGGCGATCAGCCCCAGCATTTT. This translates into CAWSGTGGDQPQHF.

This clonotype was picked up many times. This chain connects TRBV2 to TRBJ1-1; D gene unclear. This CDR3 is 12 amino acids long. Germline CDR1 reads SNHLY; CDR2 reads FYNNEI. With 8 bases removed from V and 4 bases from J, the gap between germline ends came to 11 bases. The CDR3 coding sequence is TGTGCCAGCGGGCTCTGGGGCACTGAAGCTTTCTTT. It specifies CASGLWGTEAFF.

The gene calls are TRBV19 and TRBJ1-5; D gene unclear. V lost 7 bases to trimming and J lost 0 bases, with 22 bases between them. The germline gives CDR1 LNHDA, CDR2 SQIVND (reference sequence). The CDR3 extends over 18 amino acids. The CDR3 DNA reads TGTGCCAGTACCTCAGAGTATAGACGGACGGGTAGCAATCAGCCCCAGCATTTT. Translation: CASTSEYRRTGSNQPQHF.

Many counts were recorded for this clonotype. The gene calls are TRBV7-2 and TRBJ2-2; D might be TRBD2 (5 bases). Germline V gene data show CDR1 as SGHTA and CDR2 as FQGNSA. This CDR3 contains 15 residues. Trimming stripped 1 base from V and 7 bases from J, with 13 bases between. CDR3 region: CASSLGISVIGELFF. The CDR3 DNA follows: TGTGCCAGCAGCTTAGGGATTAGCGTTATCGGGGAGCTGTTTTTT. Looking up the rest from reference TRBV7-2 and TRBJ2-2 gives the full variable domain: GAGVSQSPSNKVTEKGKDVELRCDPISGHTALYWYRQSLGQGLEFLIYFQGNSAPDKSGLPSDRFSAERTGGSVSTLTIQRTQQEDSAVYLCASSLGISVIGELFFGEGSRLTVL.

V usage is TRBV15 and J usage is TRBJ2-1; D is unclear. The CDR3 covers 14 residues. V lost 1 base, J lost 7 bases, and 11 bases lay in between. Germline V gene lookup returns CDR1 LNHNV and CDR2 YYDKDF (reference sequence). The CDR3 loop is CATSRGLLGNEQFF. The CDR3 nucleotides read TGTGCCACCAGCAGAGGACTCCTGGGTAATGAGCAGTTCTTC. Full variable domain (missing parts from reference TRBV15 and TRBJ2-1): DAMVIQNPRYQVTQFGKPVTLSCSQTLNHNVMYWYQQKSSQAPKLLFHYYDKDFNNEADTPDNFQSRRPNTSFCFLDIRSPGLGDTAMYLCATSRGLLGNEQFFGPGTRLTVL.

This clonotype has just a few counts. V usage is TRBV27 and J usage is TRBJ2-1, with 11 bases matching TRBD2. The V segment lost 1 base and the J segment 6 bases; nucleotides outside the gene matches: 14. CDR1 is MNHEY and CDR2 is SMNVEV in the germline V gene (reference sequence). This CDR3 comprises 19 residues. The CDR3 nucleotides read TGTGCCAGCAGTTTATTGCCATCCGGGACTAGCGGCCGCCGCAATGAGCAGTTCTTC. This translates into CASSLLPSGTSGRRNEQFF.

The V call is TRBV13, the J call TRBJ2-7; D perhaps matches TRBD2 (5 bases). This CDR3 is 13 amino acids long. The V gene lost 5 bases and the J gene lost 5 bases, with 13 bases spanning the gap. In germline, CDR1 is PRHDT, CDR2 FYEKMQ (reference sequence). CDR3 sequence reads: CASSRARRDEQYF. In DNA, the CDR3 is TGTGCCAGCAGCCGGGCCCGGCGGGACGAGCAGTACTTC. Full variable domain (rest looked up from reference TRBV13 and TRBJ2-7): AAGVIQSPRHLIKEKRETATLKCYPIPRHDTVYWYQQGPGQDPQFLISFYEKMQSDKGSIPDRFSAQQFSDYHSELNMSSLELGDSALYFCASSRARRDEQYFGPGTRLTVT.

The sample holds many counts of this clonotype. This sequence joins TRBV15 and TRBJ1-5; D call uncertain. V was clipped by 3 bases and J by 0 bases, with 6 bases between them. The CDR3 sequence is 14 residues long. Germline-derived CDR1 and CDR2 are LNHNV and YYDKDF (reference sequence). The CDR3 spells CATSRADSNQPQHF. CDR3 DNA: TGTGCCACCAGCAGGGCTGATAGCAATCAGCCCCAGCATTTT.

This chain uses TRBV7-3 with TRBJ2-2; D is unclear. Germline lookup yields CDR1 SGHTA and CDR2 FQGTGA. Between the trimmed V and J ends, which lost 6 bases and 4 bases, there was a span of 12 bases. This CDR3 has 14 residues. The CDR3 DNA reads as TGTGCCAGCAGGCCGAAAAGAGGCACCGGGGAGCTGTTTTTT. Protein: CASRPKRGTGELFF.